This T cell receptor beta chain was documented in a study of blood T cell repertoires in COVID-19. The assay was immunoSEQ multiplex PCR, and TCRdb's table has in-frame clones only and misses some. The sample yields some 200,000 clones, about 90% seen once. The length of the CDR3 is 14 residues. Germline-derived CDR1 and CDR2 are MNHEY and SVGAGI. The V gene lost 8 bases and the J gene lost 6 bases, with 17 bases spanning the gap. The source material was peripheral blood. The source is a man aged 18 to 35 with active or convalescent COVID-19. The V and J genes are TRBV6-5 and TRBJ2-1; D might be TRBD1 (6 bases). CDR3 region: CASQEQGVGNEQFF. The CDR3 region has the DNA TGTGCCAGCCAAGAACAGGGAGTCGGCAATGAGCAGTTCTTC.